The T cell receptor (beta chain) under discussion was sequenced for a study of molecular identifiers for immune sequencing clone quantification. TCRdb passed the PCR reads through MiXCR, listing each CDR3 protein once. The table shows about 640,000 distinct CDR3 sequences, with just under 20% occurring only once. This clonotype was detected once. Sequence at one end of the junction differs from germline and may be a read error. The sequence came from a human donor in good health. Some libraries in this study had Jurkat cell RNA spiked in. Sequenced: naive CD8+ T cells from blood, with Jurkat cell RNA spiked in. As to subset: FACS-sorted CD8+CD4-CCR7+CD45RA+ naive T cells.

The CDR3 DNA reads TGCTGTGCTAGAGATTACCCTCGGGGGCCCAACCAAGAGACCCAGTACTTC. Encoded protein: CCARDYPRGPNQETQYF. The chain uses TRBV20-1 and TRBJ2-5, with D perhaps assigned TRBD1 or TRBD2 (6 bases each). CDR1 and CDR2 from the germline V gene are DFQATT and SNEGSKA (reference sequence). The CDR3 runs to 17 residues.